This TCR beta chain emerged from a study of blood T cell repertoires in COVID-19. Study in general: Samples taken during acute and convalescent COVID-19 were collected in the United States, Italy and Spain.

Germline CDR1 is SGHVS and CDR2 is FQNEAQ. The CDR3 consists of 15 residues. With 5 bases clipped from V and 7 bases from J, the junction kept 8 bases outside the gene matches. Clones were sequenced by immunoSEQ multiplex PCR, and TCRdb holds only the in-frame ones, with some missing. Of approximately 100,000 clones in the sample, 75% to 90% were seen once. The rearrangement uses TRBV7-8 and TRBJ1-6; 7 bases fit TRBD1. This receptor was taken from a woman older than 75 with acute or convalescent COVID-19. Input material: peripheral blood. The CDR3 nucleotides are TGTGCCAGCAGCCCTCAAGGGACAGCCAATTCACCCCTCCACTTT. Protein: CASSPQGTANSPLHF.